Listed below are T cell receptor beta chains from one sample, sequenced in a study of T cell responses to AZD1222 COVID-19 vaccine. TCRdb keeps only in-frame clones here, not all; method: immunoSEQ multiplex PCR. The sample includes 150,000 to 200,000 clones, approximately 87% of them seen just once. The specimen comprised peripheral blood, sampled on day 0 of MenACWY control vaccination. The receptors shown here come from an adult in good health. Both conserved end residues are part of each CDR3. D genes are given only for firm matches. Part of the rows lack a size; the others show once, few, many or a class for expanded clones.

V: TRBV27
D: NA
size: NA
J: TRBJ1-1
DNA: TGTGCCAGCAACCGGTACGTGGGGGCGAGGTGGACTGAAGCTTTCTTT
CDR3: CASNRYVGARWTEAFF

V: TRBV7-2
D: NA
size: NA
J: TRBJ1-4
DNA: TGTGCCAGCAGGCAGGGAGGGACTGGTGAAAAACTGTTTTTT
CDR3: CASRQGGTGEKLFF

V: TRBV7-6
D: NA
size: NA
J: TRBJ2-2
DNA: TGTGCCAGCAGCTTAGTTGCGGGGCGGACCGGGGAGCTGTTTTTT
CDR3: CASSLVAGRTGELFF

V: TRBV6-2/TRBV6-3
D: TRBD1
size: NA
J: TRBJ1-6
DNA: TGTGCCAGCAGCCGATCCCGACAGGGGAACTCACCCCTCCACTTT
CDR3: CASSRSRQGNSPLHF

V: TRBV13
D: NA
size: NA
J: TRBJ2-1
DNA: TGTGCCAGCAGCTTAGGGGCACGGGATGAGCAGTTCTTC
CDR3: CASSLGARDEQFF

V: TRBV28
D: NA
size: NA
J: TRBJ2-6
DNA: TGTGCCAGCAGTTTCACAGGGAGGTCTGGGGCCAACGTCCTGACTTTC
CDR3: CASSFTGRSGANVLTF

V: TRBV9
D: TRBD1
size: NA
J: TRBJ1-1
DNA: TGTGCCAGCAGCGTATCACCCTATTCACCGGGACAGCTGAACACTGAAGCTTTCTTT
CDR3: CASSVSPYSPGQLNTEAFF

V: TRBV6-2/TRBV6-3
D: NA
size: NA
J: TRBJ2-6
DNA: TGTGCCAGCAGGCCTTTTACAGGGTCTGGGGCCAACGTCCTGACTTTC
CDR3: CASRPFTGSGANVLTF

V: TRBV7-9
D: NA
size: NA
J: TRBJ1-1
DNA: TGTGCCAGCAGCTTAGTCGCGGTGAACACTGAAGCTTTCTTT
CDR3: CASSLVAVNTEAFF

V: TRBV9
D: NA
size: NA
J: TRBJ1-1
DNA: TGTGCCAGCAGCCCACCGGGGGACACTGAAGCTTTCTTT
CDR3: CASSPPGDTEAFF

V: TRBV7-9
D: NA
size: NA
J: TRBJ2-2
DNA: TGTGCCAGCAGCCCCGAAGGAGGCCGGGAGCTGTTTTTT
CDR3: CASSPEGGRELFF

V: TRBV28
D: NA
size: once
J: TRBJ1-3
DNA: TGTGCCAGCAGTACTAGGACATATTTTTCATCGGGAAACACCATATATTTT
CDR3: CASSTRTYFSSGNTIYF

V: TRBV23-1
D: NA
size: NA
J: TRBJ1-1
DNA: TGCGCCAGCACCTCTGTCCTGAACACTGAAGCTTTCTTT
CDR3: CASTSVLNTEAFF

V: TRBV30
D: NA
size: NA
J: TRBJ1-5
DNA: TGTGCCTGGAGTGTAAGCGTGGGCGGTCAGCCCCAGCATTTT
CDR3: CAWSVSVGGQPQHF

V: TRBV9
D: NA
size: once
J: TRBJ1-6
DNA: TGTGCCAGTAAACGGGGGGAGAATTCACCCCTCCACTTT
CDR3: CASKRGENSPLHF

V: TRBV29-1
D: TRBD1
size: NA
J: TRBJ2-2
DNA: TGCAGCGTTGGTCGGACAGGGAACACCGGGGAGCTGTTTTTT
CDR3: CSVGRTGNTGELFF

V: TRBV6-2/TRBV6-3
D: TRBD1
size: NA
J: TRBJ1-5
DNA: TGTGCCAGCAGTTACCTGACAGGGAATCAGCCCCAGCATTTT
CDR3: CASSYLTGNQPQHF

V: TRBV11-2
D: TRBD2
size: NA
J: TRBJ2-5
DNA: TGTGCCAGCAGCTTAGCCCGCCCGCTTGCGGGGGGTAGGGCAGAGACCCAGTACTTC
CDR3: CASSLARPLAGGRAETQYF